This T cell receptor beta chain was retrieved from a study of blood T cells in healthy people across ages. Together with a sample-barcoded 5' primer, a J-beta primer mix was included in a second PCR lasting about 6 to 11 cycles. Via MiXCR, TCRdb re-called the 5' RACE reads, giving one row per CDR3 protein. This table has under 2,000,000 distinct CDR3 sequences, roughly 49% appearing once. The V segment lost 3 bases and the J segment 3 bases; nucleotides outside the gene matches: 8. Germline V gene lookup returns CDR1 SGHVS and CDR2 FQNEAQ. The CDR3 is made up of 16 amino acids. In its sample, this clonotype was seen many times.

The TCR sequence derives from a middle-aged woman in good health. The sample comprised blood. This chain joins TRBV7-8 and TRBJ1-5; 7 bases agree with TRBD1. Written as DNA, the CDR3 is TGTGCCAGCAGCTTCCATAAGGACAGGCTCAATCAGCCCCAGCATTTT. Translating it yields CASSFHKDRLNQPQHF.